The 22 T cell receptor beta chains presented below share a single source sample, sequenced in a study of T cell repertoires in cytomegalovirus infection. A single record per CDR3 protein comes from TCRdb applying MiXCR to the reads. The table shows 630,000 or so distinct CDR3 sequences, with 20% to 25% occurring only once. The material sequenced was CD8+ T cells from PBMCs. The receptor source for this set is a human donor in good health (CMV status not recorded). Some clones in this sample may be carry-over from other donors' samples.

The V call is TRBV6-2 or TRBV6-3, the J call TRBJ2-2; D may be TRBD1 (5 bases). V was clipped by 6 bases and J by 1 base, with 15 bases between them. Germline assignment: CDR1 MNHEY and CDR2 SVGEGT. The CDR3 length is 16 residues. The CDR3 sequence is CASSQIQGRNTGELFF. The CDR3 DNA sequence: TGTGCCAGCAGCCAGATTCAGGGTCGGAACACCGGGGAGCTGTTTTTT.

This clonotype has just a few counts. V usage is TRBV6-2 or TRBV6-3 and J usage is TRBJ2-1; 9 nucleotides line up with TRBD2. The CDR3 spans 14 residues. Trimming cost V 2 bases and J 9 bases; bases outside gene matches: 5. Per the germline V gene, CDR1 is MNHEY and CDR2 is SVGEGT. CDR3 protein: CASSYGTSFAEQFF. Here the CDR3 DNA reads TGTGCCAGCAGTTACGGGACTAGCTTTGCTGAGCAGTTCTTC.

This clonotype has ten or more counts. The chain recombines TRBV5-5 with TRBJ2-7; D remains unclear. Germline loops: CDR1 SGHKS, CDR2 YYEKEE (reference sequence). V was shortened by 3 bases and J by 5 bases, with 12 bases between the two germline ends. The CDR3 contains 13 residues. In DNA, the CDR3 is TGTGCCAGCAGCTCGGACCGGCCGGACGAGCAGTACTTC. Its protein is CASSSDRPDEQYF.

The chain employs TRBV12-5 and TRBJ1-2; possibly TRBD1 for D (6 bases). The CDR3 consists of 13 residues. V lost 1 base, J lost 4 bases, and 7 bases lay in between. The germline CDR1 and CDR2 sequences are LGHNT and FRNRAP. DNA for the CDR3: TGTGCTAGTGGTTTGGGACAGGCCTATGGCTACACCTTC. It is translated as CASGLGQAYGYTF.

The J gene is TRBJ1-4, the V gene TRBV20-1; D call uncertain. V was pared by 6 bases and J by 0 bases, with 23 bases between. CDR1 is DFQATT and CDR2 is SNEGSKA in the germline V gene (reference sequence). The CDR3 is 18 amino acids. The chain's CDR3 is CSARARWTRPATNEKLFF. Here the CDR3 DNA reads TGCAGTGCCCGGGCCCGTTGGACCCGTCCGGCAACTAATGAAAAACTGTTTTTT.

This clonotype occurred many times. This chain links TRBV28 with TRBJ1-1; 8 positions match TRBD1. This CDR3 has 15 residues. Germline assignment: CDR1 MDHEN and CDR2 SYDVKM. The junction had 8 bases not matched to a gene; V was cut back by 5 bases and J by 3 bases. The CDR3 spells CASSPRTGWDTEAFF. DNA of the CDR3: TGTGCCAGCAGTCCACGGACAGGGTGGGACACTGAAGCTTTCTTT.

The J gene is TRBJ2-2, the V gene TRBV10-1; D gene uncertain. This CDR3 region has 12 residues. Germline CDR1 is WNHNN and CDR2 is SYGVQD (reference sequence). V was clipped by 7 bases and J by 5 bases, with 8 bases between them. The CDR3 loop reads CASMPRTGELFF. As DNA, the CDR3 is TGCGCCAGCATGCCACGGACCGGGGAGCTGTTTTTT.

The CDR3 DNA is TGCAGTGCTAGAGGGGGAGCCACTGAAGCTTTCTTT. Amino acids: CSARGGATEAFF. The chain has TRBV20-1 and TRBJ1-1; no firm D call. Trimming removed 1 base from V and 4 bases from J, with 7 bases in between. The CDR3 totals 12 residues. Germline CDR1 DFQATT, CDR2 SNEGSKA (reference sequence).

This clonotype was seen at least ten times. The V and J genes are TRBV7-2 and TRBJ1-5, with D tentatively TRBD1 (5 bases). The germline CDR1 and CDR2 sequences are SGHTA and FQGNSA. The V gene lost 5 bases and the J gene lost 4 bases, with 15 bases spanning the gap. The CDR3 sequence is 15 residues long. CDR3 sequence (DNA): TGTGCCAGCAGCCCGGGGGTCGCCGGTAATCAGCCCCAGCATTTT. Protein product: CASSPGVAGNQPQHF.

Ten or more counts support this clonotype. V usage is TRBV28 and J usage is TRBJ2-5; D not resolved. With 7 bases removed from V and 5 bases from J, the gap between germline ends came to 14 bases. Germline loops: CDR1 MDHEN, CDR2 SYDVKM. This CDR3 contains 13 residues. The CDR3 region has the DNA TGTGCCAGCACCGCTACGGGCTTTGAGACCCAGTACTTC. It codes for CASTATGFETQYF.

This clonotype was seen many times. This chain joins TRBV7-2 and TRBJ1-5, with 11 bases fitting TRBD1. CDR3 size: 16 residues. V shed 5 bases, J shed 2 bases, and the junction held 5 bases outside the gene matches. Germline V CDR1 and CDR2: SGHTA, FQGNSA. This CDR3 reads CASSPSDRGRNQPQHF. The CDR3 region has the DNA TGTGCCAGCAGCCCTTCGGACAGGGGGCGCAATCAGCCCCAGCATTTT.

Ten or more counts support this clonotype. The chain uses TRBV28 and TRBJ1-1; D call uncertain. Trimming took off 5 bases at V and 1 base at J, with 14 bases between the two ends. The CDR3 runs 15 residues. Germline loops: CDR1 MDHEN, CDR2 SYDVKM. CDR3 region: CASSNRNGRNTEAFF. The CDR3, as DNA: TGTGCCAGCAGTAATCGTAACGGGAGGAACACTGAAGCTTTCTTT.

A few counts support this clonotype. The chain employs TRBV7-9 and TRBJ1-1; D is uncertain. Looked up from germline, CDR1 is SEHNR and CDR2 is FQNEAQ (reference sequence). V was clipped by 3 bases and J by 1 base, with 12 bases between them. This CDR3 is built from 15 residues. In nucleotides, the CDR3 is TGTGCCAGCAGCTTTGGCTGGGGTGCGAACACTGAAGCTTTCTTT. Translating it yields CASSFGWGANTEAFF.

This clonotype was seen repeatedly, ten times or more. CDR3 in amino acids: CASSDSHKGQETQYF. CDR3 nucleotides: TGTGCCAGCAGTGACTCCCACAAGGGGCAAGAGACCCAGTACTTC. The chain carries TRBV6-1 and TRBJ2-5, with D possibly being TRBD1 (5 bases). Germline V gene sequence: CDR1 MNHNS, CDR2 SASEGT. Trimming stripped 3 bases from V and 2 bases from J, with 13 bases between. The CDR3 has 15 amino acids.

This clonotype was recorded a few times. The V gene is TRBV2, the J gene TRBJ1-1; no clear D gene. This CDR3 spans 13 amino acids. With 1 base removed from V and 7 bases from J, the gap between germline ends came to 10 bases. Germline V gives CDR1 SNHLY, CDR2 FYNNEI. CDR3 sequence reads: CASSEVPGDEAFF. CDR3 coding DNA: TGTGCCAGCAGTGAAGTACCCGGGGATGAAGCTTTCTTT.

This clonotype was picked up many times. The chain carries TRBV7-6 and TRBJ2-1, with D possibly called TRBD1 or TRBD2 (6 bases each). Trimming removed 5 bases from V and 0 bases from J, with 20 bases in between. Germline assignment: CDR1 SGHVS and CDR2 FNYEAQ. The CDR3 loop spans 18 amino acids. CDR3 sequence reads: CASSPFGRGHSSYNEQFF. CDR3 nucleotides: TGTGCCAGCAGCCCCTTTGGGCGGGGACATAGCTCCTACAATGAGCAGTTCTTC.

V is TRBV11-2 and J is TRBJ2-3; D uncertain. Germline assignment: CDR1 SGHAT and CDR2 FQNNGV. Trimming took off 3 bases at V and 1 base at J, with 8 bases between the two ends. The CDR3 contains 14 residues. The DNA for the CDR3 is TGTGCCAGCAGCTTCGGCTGGGGCACAGATACGCAGTATTTT. Its protein product is CASSFGWGTDTQYF.

The chain employs TRBV12-3 or TRBV12-4 and TRBJ1-1; D ambiguous. The CDR3 contains 13 residues. Trimming took 2 bases from V and 6 from J, leaving 10 bases between them. The CDR3 spells CASSLFRAAEAFF. As DNA, the CDR3 is TGTGCCAGCAGTTTATTCCGGGCCGCTGAAGCTTTCTTT.

This clonotype was observed a few times. The chain employs TRBV29-1 and TRBJ2-1; possibly TRBD2 for D (6 bases). CDR1 and CDR2 from the germline V gene are SQVTM and ANQGSEA. This CDR3 spans 13 amino acids. V lost 7 bases and J 7 bases, leaving 17 bases between the germline ends. CDR3 residues: CSADGGTVNEQFF. In DNA, the CDR3 is TGCAGCGCCGACGGAGGGACGGTGAATGAGCAGTTCTTC.

At least ten counts were recorded for this clonotype. The chain recombines TRBV7-2 with TRBJ1-1; a weak D match, TRBD1 (5 bases). Germline V gene lookup returns CDR1 SGHTA and CDR2 FQGNSA. The V end lost 3 bases, the J end lost 2 bases, and 13 bases lay between the germline ends. The CDR3 runs to 15 residues. This CDR3 reads CASSFPWGYNTEAFF. The DNA of the CDR3 is TGTGCCAGCAGCTTCCCGTGGGGCTACAACACTGAAGCTTTCTTT.

The chain links TRBV7-4 to TRBJ1-1; D remains unclear. The CDR3 contains 12 residues. V was trimmed by 10 bases and J by 7 bases, leaving 16 bases between them. Germline V gene sequence: CDR1 SGHVT, CDR2 SQSDAQ. This CDR3 is CANRHTKLEAFF. Here the CDR3 DNA reads TGTGCCAACCGACATACGAAGCTTGAAGCTTTCTTT.

The V gene is TRBV11-2, the J gene TRBJ2-2; D is perhaps TRBD1 (6 bases). The CDR3 is 14 residues long. V was cut by 4 bases and J by 7 bases, with 13 bases left in between. From germline, CDR1 is SGHAT and CDR2 FQNNGV. In nucleotides, the CDR3 is TGTGCCAGCAGCTCACCAGGGGCCATCGGGGAGCTGTTTTTT. Translation: CASSSPGAIGELFF.